The entry below gives a single TCR beta chain sequence along with its context. Its target is unknown. Germline V lookup: CDR1 SGHTA, CDR2 FQGNSA. The CDR3 is made up of 17 amino acids. V lost 4 bases and J 0 bases, leaving 16 bases between the germline ends. This entry is derived from a study of blood T cells in healthy people across ages. Broader study findings: Age showed a roughly linear inverse relationship with TCR beta diversity per million T cells.

Sample-barcoded 5' priming and a J-beta primer mix drove a second PCR of roughly 6 to 12 cycles. The template-switch adaptor, which had 12 random nucleotides, put a tag on each cDNA molecule. MiXCR, run by TCRdb on the 5' RACE reads, gives a single entry per CDR3 protein. The sample holds about 1.4 million distinct CDR3 sequences, approximately 59% seen once. The chain is built from TRBV7-2 and TRBJ2-1; maybe TRBD2 (5 bases). The specimen sequenced was blood. The receptor's source is a man younger than 30 in good health. CDR3 nucleotide sequence: TGTGCCAGCAGCTCCAGGACTGCCCCCTTCTCCTACAATGAGCAGTTCTTC. Encoded protein: CASSSRTAPFSYNEQFF.